The text below deals with one T cell receptor beta chain. In the original analysis: How many nucleated cells were present was estimated from reference gene primer amplification. TCRdb's copy holds only in-frame clones and misses some; the assay was immunoSEQ multiplex PCR. The V and J calls and the clone size are those of that table, but D and trimming were determined from the DNA. The sample holds about 200,000 clones, 88% seen once. Germline CDR1 and CDR2: SGHKS and YYEKEE (reference sequence). The length of the CDR3 is 17 residues. After removal of 4 bases from V and 1 base from J, the junction contained 11 bases not matched to a gene. The data stem from a study of blood T cell repertoires in COVID-19. Whole-study context: COVID-19 samples collected from the United States, Italy and Spain covered acute and convalescent phases.

Sequenced sample: peripheral blood. The origin of this receptor is a man in his forties with active or convalescent COVID-19. This chain links TRBV5-5 with TRBJ1-3, with 7 bases identical to TRBD1. The CDR3 bases are TGTGCCAGCAGCCCCGAGCTCAGGGGGTTATCTGGAAACACCATATATTTT. Amino acids: CASSPELRGLSGNTIYF.